This is a list of T cell receptor beta chains from one sample in a study of CD8+ T cells in alopecia areata. This table comes from immunoSEQ multiplex PCR, and its TCRdb copy is limited to in-frame clones, with some not included. The data contain 35,000 to 50,000 clones, 50% to 70% of them seen just once; the ten biggest clones take up about a fifth. The specimen was CD8+ T cells sorted from blood, collected at week 4, from a patient treated with tofacitinib. The receptors were gathered from a human donor with alopecia areata. Each CDR3 is given with its conserved first and last residue. Each record gives: J gene, D gene, clone size, V gene, CDR3 protein, CDR3 DNA. A D gene is named only where the DNA matches it firmly. Some rows mark clone size as missing; the rest say once, few, many or name a class of expanded clone.

>TRBJ2-7|TRBD1|-|TRBV30
CAWSVGTGGSYEQYF
TGTGCCTGGAGTGTAGGGACAGGGGGCTCCTACGAGCAGTACTTC
>TRBJ2-5|-|-|TRBV7-2
CASSPSRGREETQYF
TGTGCCAGCAGCCCCAGCAGGGGACGAGAAGAGACCCAGTACTTC
>TRBJ1-1|-|-|TRBV27
CASSLRDGLEAFF
TGTGCCAGCAGTCTCCGGGACGGCCTTGAAGCTTTCTTT
>TRBJ2-1|-|-|TRBV29-1
CSPRSYNEQFF
TGCAGCCCAAGAAGTTACAATGAGCAGTTCTTC
>TRBJ1-1|-|-|TRBV5-1
CASSLGGPNTEAFF
TGCGCCAGCAGCCTCGGGGGACCGAACACTGAAGCTTTCTTT
>TRBJ2-7|-|-|TRBV29-1
CSVVKENYEQYF
TGCAGCGTTGTTAAGGAGAACTACGAGCAGTACTTC
>TRBJ2-7|-|-|TRBV30
CAWSVGSYEQYF
TGTGCCTGGAGTGTTGGATCGTACGAGCAGTACTTC
>TRBJ2-7|-|-|TRBV29-1
CSVEANDYEQYF
TGCAGCGTTGAGGCTAATGACTACGAGCAGTACTTC
>TRBJ2-5|-|once|TRBV29-1
CSVEGSGRETQYF
TGCAGCGTTGAAGGATCGGGAAGGGAGACCCAGTACTTC
>TRBJ2-2|-|few|TRBV7-2
CASSLPIWGRAGELFF
TGTGCCAGCAGCCTTCCAATATGGGGGCGCGCCGGGGAGCTGTTTTTT
>TRBJ2-1|-|-|TRBV5-6
CASSPSGNEQFF
TGTGCCAGCAGCCCCTCAGGGAATGAGCAGTTCTTC
>TRBJ1-4|-|-|TRBV29-1
CSVDGDFGLFF
TGCAGCGTTGATGGGGACTTCGGACTGTTTTTT
>TRBJ2-1|-|-|TRBV7-2
CASSLGSPLEQFF
TGTGCCAGCAGCTTAGGAAGTCCTCTTGAGCAGTTCTTC
>TRBJ2-6|-|-|TRBV30
CAWSPGAGANVLTF
TGTGCCTGGAGTCCAGGGGCTGGGGCCAACGTCCTGACTTTC
>TRBJ2-3|TRBD2|once|TRBV30
CAWASGATDTQYF
TGTGCCTGGGCTAGCGGGGCCACAGATACGCAGTATTTT
>TRBJ1-2|-|few|TRBV29-1
CSVDSGNYGYTF
TGCAGCGTTGATTCTGGAAACTATGGCTACACCTTC
>TRBJ2-1|-|-|TRBV5-6
CASSLEYEQFF
TGTGCCAGCAGCTTGGAGTATGAGCAGTTCTTC
>TRBJ2-5|-|many|TRBV4-3
CASSQEGWETQYF
TGCGCCAGCAGCCAAGAGGGGTGGGAGACCCAGTACTTC
>TRBJ1-3|TRBD1|-|TRBV30
CAWSAGGEGNTIYF
TGTGCCTGGAGTGCAGGGGGCGAAGGAAACACCATATATTTT
>TRBJ2-1|TRBD2|-|TRBV7-9
CASSLFLAEEYNEQFF
TGTGCCAGCAGTTTATTTCTAGCGGAAGAATACAATGAGCAGTTCTTC
>TRBJ2-3|-|few|TRBV5-6
CASSSTRADTQYF
TGTGCCAGCAGCTCGACAAGAGCAGATACGCAGTATTTT
>TRBJ2-7|-|-|TRBV14
CASSPGLSNYEQYF
TGTGCCAGCAGCCCTGGACTGTCTAACTACGAGCAGTACTTC
>TRBJ1-2|TRBD1|-|TRBV27
CASSPGTGPYGYTF
TGTGCCAGCAGTCCCGGGACAGGACCCTATGGCTACACCTTC
>TRBJ2-7|-|-|TRBV30
CAWSLGVVYEQYF
TGTGCCTGGAGTTTGGGGGTGGTCTACGAGCAGTACTTC
>TRBJ2-5|-|-|TRBV4-3
CASSRITGNQETQYF
TGCGCCAGCAGCCGCATTACAGGGAACCAAGAGACCCAGTACTTC
>TRBJ2-5|-|-|TRBV27
CASSTTFGAGRETQYF
TGTGCCAGCAGTACGACGTTTGGCGCGGGGAGGGAGACCCAGTACTTC
>TRBJ1-5|-|-|TRBV28
CASCRKSGGNQPQHF
TGTGCCAGCTGTAGGAAATCTGGCGGCAATCAGCCCCAGCATTTT
>TRBJ1-1|-|-|TRBV30
CAWFDGREAFF
TGTGCCTGGTTTGACGGCCGTGAAGCTTTCTTT
>TRBJ2-7|-|-|TRBV15
CATSRVGNYEQYF
TGTGCCACCAGCAGAGTAGGGAACTACGAGCAGTACTTC
>TRBJ2-3|TRBD2|-|TRBV7-8
CASSLTEGGGIYTDTQYF
TGTGCCAGCAGCTTGACCGAGGGCGGGGGGATCTACACAGATACGCAGTATTTT
>TRBJ2-3|-|-|TRBV6-6
CASSYSDWSDTDTQYF
TGTGCCAGCAGTTACTCTGACTGGAGCGACACAGATACGCAGTATTTT
>TRBJ2-5|TRBD1|-|TRBV9
CASSPGGLETQYF
TGTGCCAGCAGTCCAGGGGGATTGGAGACCCAGTACTTC
>TRBJ2-7|TRBD1|-|TRBV9
CASSAGTGGQEQYF
TGTGCCAGCAGCGCCGGGACAGGGGGCCAAGAGCAGTACTTC
>TRBJ2-7|TRBD1|-|TRBV4-1
CASSQDPGQGIDEQYF
TGCGCCAGCAGCCAAGACCCGGGACAGGGGATCGACGAGCAGTACTTC
>TRBJ2-3|TRBD1|-|TRBV27
CASSAYRGTDTQYF
TGTGCCAGCAGTGCCTACAGGGGCACAGATACGCAATATTTT
>TRBJ2-7|-|-|TRBV29-1
CSVESGDTYEQYF
TGCAGCGTTGAATCGGGAGATACCTACGAGCAGTACTTC
>TRBJ1-4|-|-|TRBV27
CASSYRTPELGLGDEKLFF
TGTGCCAGCAGTTACCGGACACCCGAGTTGGGGCTGGGGGATGAAAAACTGTTTTTT
>TRBJ1-1|-|-|TRBV4-3
CASSPSWAGVGTEAFF
TGCGCCAGCAGCCCTTCTTGGGCAGGGGTTGGCACTGAAGCTTTCTTT
>TRBJ2-3|-|-|TRBV19
CASSIDSGYTDTQYF
TGTGCCAGTAGTATAGATAGCGGATACACAGATACGCAGTATTTT
>TRBJ2-1|TRBD1|-|TRBV29-1
CSVEGAGTGPNEQFF
TGCAGCGTTGAGGGCGCCGGGACAGGGCCCAATGAGCAGTTCTTC